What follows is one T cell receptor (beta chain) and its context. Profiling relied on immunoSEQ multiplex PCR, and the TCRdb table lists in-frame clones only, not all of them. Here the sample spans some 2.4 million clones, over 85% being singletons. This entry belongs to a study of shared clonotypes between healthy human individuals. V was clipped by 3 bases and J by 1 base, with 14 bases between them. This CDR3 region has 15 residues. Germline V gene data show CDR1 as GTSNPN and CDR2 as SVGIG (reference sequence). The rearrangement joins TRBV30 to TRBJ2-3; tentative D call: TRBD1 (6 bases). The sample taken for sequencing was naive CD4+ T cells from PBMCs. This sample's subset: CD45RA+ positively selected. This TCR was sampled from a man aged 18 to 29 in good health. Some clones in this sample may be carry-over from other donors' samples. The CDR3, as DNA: TGTGCCTGGAGAGGAGACAGGCCCCGCACAGATACGCAGTATTTT. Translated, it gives CAWRGDRPRTDTQYF.